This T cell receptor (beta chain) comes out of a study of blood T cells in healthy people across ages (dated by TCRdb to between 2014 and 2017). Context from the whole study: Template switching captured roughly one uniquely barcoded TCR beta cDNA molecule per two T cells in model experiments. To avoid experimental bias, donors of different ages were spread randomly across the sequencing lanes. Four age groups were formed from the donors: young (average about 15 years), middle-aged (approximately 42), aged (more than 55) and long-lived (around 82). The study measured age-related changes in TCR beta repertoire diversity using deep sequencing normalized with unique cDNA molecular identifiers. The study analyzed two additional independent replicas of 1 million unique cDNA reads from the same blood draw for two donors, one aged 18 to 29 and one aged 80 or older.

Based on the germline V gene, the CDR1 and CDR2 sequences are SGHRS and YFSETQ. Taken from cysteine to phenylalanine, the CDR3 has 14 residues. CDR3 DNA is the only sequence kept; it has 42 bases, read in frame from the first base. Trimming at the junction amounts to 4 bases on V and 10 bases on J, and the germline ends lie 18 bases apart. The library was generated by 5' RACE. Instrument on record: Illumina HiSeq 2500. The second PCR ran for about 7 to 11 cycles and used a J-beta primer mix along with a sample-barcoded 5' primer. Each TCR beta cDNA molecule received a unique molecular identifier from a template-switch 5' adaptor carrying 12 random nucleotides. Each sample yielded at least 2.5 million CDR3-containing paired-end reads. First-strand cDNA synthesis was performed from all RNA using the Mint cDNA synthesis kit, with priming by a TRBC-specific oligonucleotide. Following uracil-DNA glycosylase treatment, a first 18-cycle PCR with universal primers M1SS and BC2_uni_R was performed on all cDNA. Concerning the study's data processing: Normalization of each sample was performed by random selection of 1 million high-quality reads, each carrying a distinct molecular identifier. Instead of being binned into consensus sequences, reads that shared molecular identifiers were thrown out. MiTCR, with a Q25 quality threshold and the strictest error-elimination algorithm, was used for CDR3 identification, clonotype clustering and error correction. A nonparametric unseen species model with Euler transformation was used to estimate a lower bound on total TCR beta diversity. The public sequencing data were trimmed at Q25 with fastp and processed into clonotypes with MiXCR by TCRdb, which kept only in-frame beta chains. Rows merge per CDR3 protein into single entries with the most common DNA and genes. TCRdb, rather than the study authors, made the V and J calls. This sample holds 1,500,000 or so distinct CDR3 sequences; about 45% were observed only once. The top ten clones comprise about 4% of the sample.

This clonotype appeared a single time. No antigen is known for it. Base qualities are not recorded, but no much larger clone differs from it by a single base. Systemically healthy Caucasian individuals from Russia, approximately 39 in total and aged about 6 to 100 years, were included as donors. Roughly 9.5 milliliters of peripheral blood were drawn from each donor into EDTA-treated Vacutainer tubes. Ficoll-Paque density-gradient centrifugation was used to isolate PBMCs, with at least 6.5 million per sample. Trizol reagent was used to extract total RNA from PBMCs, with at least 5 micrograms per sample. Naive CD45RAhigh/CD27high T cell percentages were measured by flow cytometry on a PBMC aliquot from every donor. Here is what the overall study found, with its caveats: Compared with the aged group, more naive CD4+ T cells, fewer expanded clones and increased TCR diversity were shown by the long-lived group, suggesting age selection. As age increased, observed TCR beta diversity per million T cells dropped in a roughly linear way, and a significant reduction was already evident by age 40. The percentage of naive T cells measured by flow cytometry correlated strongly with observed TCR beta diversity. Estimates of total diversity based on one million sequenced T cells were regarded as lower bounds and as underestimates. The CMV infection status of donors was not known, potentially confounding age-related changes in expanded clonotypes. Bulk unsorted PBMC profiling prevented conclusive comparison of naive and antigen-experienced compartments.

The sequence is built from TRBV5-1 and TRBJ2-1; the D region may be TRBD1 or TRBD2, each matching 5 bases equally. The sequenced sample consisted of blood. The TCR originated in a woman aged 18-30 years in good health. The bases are TGCGCCAGCAGCCCAGACCCGGGGCCCTACGAGCAGTTCTTC. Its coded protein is CASSPDPGPYEQFF.